This T cell receptor (beta chain) originates from a study of beta chain features in type 1 diabetes. Study-level results: When cDNA is sequenced, cells with high TCR expression could be over-represented. A pattern of fewer insertions and more deletions at VDJ junctions was seen in type 1 diabetes patients.

This CDR3 has 14 amino acids. The germline V gene has CDR1 SEHNR and CDR2 FQNEAQ (reference sequence). V lost 5 bases to trimming and J lost 5 bases, with 12 bases between them. Expressed TCRB transcripts were sequenced because the entire RNA isolate underwent reverse transcription. TCRdb keeps only in-frame clones here, not all; method: immunoSEQ multiplex PCR. The profile covers fewer than 900,000 clones, with 15% to 20% appearing a single time and 0.02% to 0.025% taken by the ten largest. As concerns this clone: Its specificity is unknown.

The sample consisted of naive CD4+ T cells from blood. The V and J genes are TRBV7-9 and TRBJ1-4; the D gene is possibly TRBD1 (6 bases). The sequence was collected from a woman aged 18-29 years in good health. CDR3 amino acids: CASSRDRSNEKLFF. CDR3 nucleotide sequence: TGTGCCAGCAGCCGCGACAGGTCGAATGAAAAACTGTTTTTT.